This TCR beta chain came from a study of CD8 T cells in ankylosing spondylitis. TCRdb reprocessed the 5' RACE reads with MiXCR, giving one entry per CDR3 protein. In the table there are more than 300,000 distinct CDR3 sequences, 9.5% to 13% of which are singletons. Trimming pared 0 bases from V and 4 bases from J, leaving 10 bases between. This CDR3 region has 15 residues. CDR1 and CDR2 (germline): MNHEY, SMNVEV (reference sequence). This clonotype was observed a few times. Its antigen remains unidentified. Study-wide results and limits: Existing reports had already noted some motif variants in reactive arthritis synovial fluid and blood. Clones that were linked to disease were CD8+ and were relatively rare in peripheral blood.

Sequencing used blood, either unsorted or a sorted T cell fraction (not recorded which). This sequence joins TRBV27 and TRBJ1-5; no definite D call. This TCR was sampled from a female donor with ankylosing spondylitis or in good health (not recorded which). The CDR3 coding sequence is TGTGCCAGCAGTTTATCGTGGGGAAGAAATCAGCCCCAGCATTTT. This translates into CASSLSWGRNQPQHF.